This TCR beta chain came from a study of blood T cell repertoires in COVID-19. The CDR3 covers 14 residues. V was clipped by 7 bases and J by 4 bases; unmatched bases: 8. The V gene's germline CDR1 is SNHLY and CDR2 FYNNEI. Under the authors' procedure: By means of reference gene primer amplification, nucleated cell counts were estimated. Produced via immunoSEQ multiplex PCR; TCRdb's table is partial and in-frame only. That table supplies the V and J calls and clone size; D and trimming were determined from the DNA. The sample records around 200,000 clones, about 80% being singletons. The receptor's source is a human donor in a cohort sampled during active COVID-19. The chain couples TRBV2 to TRBJ1-2, with 8 bases identical to TRBD1. Sequencing input: peripheral blood. The CDR3 is CASNGQGNGYGYTF. In DNA form, the CDR3 reads TGTGCCAGCAACGGACAGGGAAATGGCTATGGCTACACCTTC.